Shown below are 5 T cell receptor beta chains from a single sample sequenced in a study of vaccination effects on CD4 cells after COVID-19. CD4+ T cells were isolated after nine to ten days of culture. Using immunoSEQ multiplex PCR, the repertoire was profiled, and TCRdb retains in-frame clones only, with some absent. The table records about 48,000 clones, 50% to 80% of them present only once. Their target antigens are unknown. The sample in question was CD4+ T cells from PBMCs cultured without peptide, obtained before COVID-19 vaccination. Receptors were obtained from a human donor who received a COVID-19 vaccine.

Written as DNA, the CDR3 is TGTGCCAGCAGCCAAGACGTGGGAGCTGAGCAGTTCTTC. This encodes CASSQDVGAEQFF. V usage is TRBV3-1 (or the pseudogene TRBV3-2) and J usage is TRBJ2-1; perhaps TRBD2 as D (5 bases). The germline gives CDR1 LGHDT, CDR2 YNNKEL (reference sequence). CDR3 length: 13 residues. V was cut by 0 bases and J by 9 bases, with 9 bases left in between.

The genes are TRBV18 and TRBJ1-1; TRBD1 agrees at 9 bases. The CDR3 totals 13 residues. The germline V gene encodes CDR1 KGHSH and CDR2 LQKENI. V lost 4 bases, J lost 7 bases, and 4 bases stayed unmatched. CDR3 bases: TGTGCCAGCTCACAGGACAGGGGCCTTGAAGCTTTCTTT. Its protein product is CASSQDRGLEAFF.

This clone has more than one count but fewer than ten. This chain links TRBV15 with TRBJ1-1; D is unclear. The CDR3 runs 12 residues. From germline, CDR1 is LNHNV and CDR2 YYDKDF (reference sequence). V lost 0 bases to trimming and J lost 5 bases, with 4 bases between them. The CDR3 region is CATSRDQTEAFF. The DNA for the CDR3 is TGTGCCACCAGCAGAGATCAGACTGAAGCTTTCTTT.

This sequence joins TRBV29-1 and TRBJ1-1; D not resolved. With 7 bases removed from V and 7 bases from J, the gap between germline ends came to 10 bases. CDR1 and CDR2 from the germline V gene are SQVTM and ANQGSEA. CDR3 length equals 10 residues. CDR3 sequence reads: CSGGNYEAFF. The CDR3 DNA reads as TGCAGCGGCGGGAACTATGAAGCTTTCTTT.

The gene calls are TRBV5-4 and TRBJ2-3; 10 nucleotides line up with TRBD2. Trimming at V came to 0 bases and at J to 0 bases, leaving 7 bases not matched to a gene. The CDR3 length is 18 residues. In germline, CDR1 is SGHNT, CDR2 YYREEE (reference sequence). The CDR3: CASSLAASGGPSTDTQYF. Here the CDR3 DNA reads TGTGCCAGCAGCTTGGCGGCTAGCGGGGGCCCTAGCACAGATACGCAGTATTTT.